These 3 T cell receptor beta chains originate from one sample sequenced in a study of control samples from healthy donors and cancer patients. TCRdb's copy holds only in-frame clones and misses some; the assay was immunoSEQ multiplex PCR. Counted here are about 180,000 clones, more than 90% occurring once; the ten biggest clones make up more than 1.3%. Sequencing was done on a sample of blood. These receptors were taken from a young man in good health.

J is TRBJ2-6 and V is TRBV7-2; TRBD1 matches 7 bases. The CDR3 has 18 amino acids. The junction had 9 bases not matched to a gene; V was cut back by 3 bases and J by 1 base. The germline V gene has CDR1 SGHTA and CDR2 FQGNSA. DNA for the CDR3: TGTGCCAGCAGCTTGAAGGGGGCCAAGACGTCTGGGGCCAACGTCCTGACTTTC. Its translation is CASSLKGAKTSGANVLTF. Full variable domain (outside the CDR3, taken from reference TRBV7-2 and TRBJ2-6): GAGVSQSPSNKVTEKGKDVELRCDPISGHTALYWYRQSLGQGLEFLIYFQGNSAPDKSGLPSDRFSAERTGGSVSTLTIQRTQQEDSAVYLCASSLKGAKTSGANVLTFGAGSRLTVL.

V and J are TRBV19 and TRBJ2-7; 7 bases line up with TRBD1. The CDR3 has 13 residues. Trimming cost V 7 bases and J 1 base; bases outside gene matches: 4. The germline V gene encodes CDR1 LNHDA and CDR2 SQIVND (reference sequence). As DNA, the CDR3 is TGTGCCAGTACCGCGACAGGGTCCTACGAGCAGTACTTC. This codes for CASTATGSYEQYF.

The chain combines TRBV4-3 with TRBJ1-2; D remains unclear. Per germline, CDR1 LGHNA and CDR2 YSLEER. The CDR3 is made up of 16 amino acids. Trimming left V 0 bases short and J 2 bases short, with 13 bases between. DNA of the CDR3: TGCGCCAGCAGCCAAGAATGGGTCAGGATCAACTATGGCTACACCTTC. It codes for CASSQEWVRINYGYTF.